The next 29 T cell receptor beta chains were all read from a single sample in a study of T cell changes during pregnancy in multiple sclerosis. TCRdb's copy holds only in-frame clones and misses some; the assay was immunoSEQ multiplex PCR. The sample has approximately 35,000 clones; 85% to 95% are singletons. The sequencing input was PBMCs (not recorded whether the cells were cultured). The origin of the receptors is a female donor with multiple sclerosis, enrolled in a pregnancy study.

For the CDR3, the DNA is TGTGCCAGCAGTGGAAGACAGGGCAATTACGAGCAGTACTTC. Translation gives CASSGRQGNYEQYF. The chain recombines TRBV2 with TRBJ2-7, with TRBD1 matching 7 bases. With V trimmed by 4 bases and J by 4 bases, 7 bases remained unmatched. Germline-derived CDR1 and CDR2 are SNHLY and FYNNEI. The CDR3 is 14 residues long.

The J gene is TRBJ1-3, the V gene TRBV11-1; possible D gene TRBD1, 5 bases. CDR1 SGHAT and CDR2 FQDESV come from the germline V gene (reference sequence). The CDR3 loop spans 19 amino acids. Trimming shortened V by 5 bases and J by 1 base, and 24 bases separated the two germline ends. As DNA, the CDR3 is TGTGCCAGCAGCCACGCTTTGTCCGCCTGGGGGATTTCTGGAAACACCATATATTTT. Translating gives CASSHALSAWGISGNTIYF.

This chain joins TRBV6-4 and TRBJ2-1; 12 bases agree with TRBD2. Germline-derived CDR1 and CDR2 are MRHNA and SNTAGT. V dropped 2 bases and J dropped 9; count of bases not matched to a gene: 5. The CDR3 runs to 15 residues. The CDR3 protein is CASSDPSGRAGEQFF. CDR3 coding DNA: TGTGCCAGCAGTGACCCTAGCGGGAGGGCCGGTGAGCAGTTCTTC.

The V gene is TRBV18, the J gene TRBJ2-7, with D tentatively TRBD2 (5 bases). CDR1 KGHSH and CDR2 LQKENI come from the germline V gene. This CDR3 region has 13 residues. V shed 5 bases and J shed 0 bases, with 8 bases lying between them. The DNA of the CDR3 is TGTGCCAGCTCAGCCGGGGTCTCCTACGAGCAGTACTTC. Its translation: CASSAGVSYEQYF.

V usage is TRBV7-2 and J usage is TRBJ1-1; D is unresolved. This CDR3 contains 14 residues. The ends were cut back, 2 bases at V and 3 bases at J, with 10 bases in the middle. Germline V gene sequence: CDR1 SGHTA, CDR2 FQGNSA. Written as DNA, the CDR3 is TGTGCCAGCAGCTTAAATCACGGGTACACTGAAGCTTTCTTT. It codes for CASSLNHGYTEAFF.

This clone was counted once. The chain links TRBV9 to TRBJ2-7; D might be TRBD2 (6 bases). Germline V gene lookup returns CDR1 SGDLS and CDR2 YYNGEE. V lost 9 bases and J 0 bases, leaving 13 bases between the germline ends. This CDR3 contains 13 residues. The CDR3 DNA reads as TGTGCCACAATTAGCGGACCCTCCTACGAGCAGTACTTC. Amino acids: CATISGPSYEQYF.

J is TRBJ1-1 and V is TRBV7-9; D is unclear. Germline loops: CDR1 SEHNR, CDR2 FQNEAQ (reference sequence). The CDR3 contains 13 residues. Trimming shortened V by 1 base and J by 10 bases, and 13 bases separated the two germline ends. The CDR3 here is CASSLDIVLGAFF. As DNA, the CDR3 is TGTGCCAGCAGCTTAGATATAGTTCTGGGAGCTTTCTTT.

V gene TRBV10-3 combines with J gene TRBJ1-5; D might be TRBD1 (6 bases). Trimming took off 6 bases at V and 0 bases at J, with 9 bases between the two ends. This CDR3 is 14 amino acids long. Germline V gene data show CDR1 as ENHRY and CDR2 as SYGVKD. DNA of the CDR3: TGTGCCATCAGAGCAGGGGATAGCAATCAGCCCCAGCATTTT. Amino acid sequence: CAIRAGDSNQPQHF.

This sequence joins TRBV5-6 and TRBJ1-1; D may be TRBD1 (5 bases). The germline V gene has CDR1 SGHDT and CDR2 YYEEEE. Between the trimmed V and J ends, which lost 2 bases and 1 base, there was a span of 12 bases. The CDR3 has 15 amino acids. The CDR3 spells CASSFTGVWNTEAFF. CDR3 bases: TGTGCCAGCAGCTTTACGGGGGTTTGGAACACTGAAGCTTTCTTT.

V and J are TRBV28 and TRBJ1-2; D is undetermined. From germline, CDR1 is MDHEN and CDR2 SYDVKM. Trimming removed 5 bases at V and 7 bases at J, with 8 bases between. This CDR3 has 11 amino acids. CDR3 residues: CASSRGFGYTF. CDR3 bases: TGTGCCAGCAGTAGAGGGTTTGGCTACACCTTC.

This rearrangement joins TRBV6-1 to TRBJ2-1; D possibly corresponds to TRBD2 (5 bases). The germline CDR1 and CDR2 sequences are MNHNS and SASEGT. V lost 4 bases, J lost 8 bases, and 21 bases lay in between. The CDR3 has 16 residues. CDR3 in DNA: TGTGCCAGCAGTGTAATCGGAGGCCTAGCAGGCGATGAGCAGTTCTTC. As protein: CASSVIGGLAGDEQFF.

This chain uses TRBV4-3 with TRBJ2-1; 7 bases map to TRBD2. The germline CDR1 and CDR2 sequences are LGHNA and YSLEER. The CDR3 length is 16 residues. The J segment lost 6 bases and the V segment lost 0 bases, leaving 8 bases of the junction unmatched. This CDR3 is CASSQEFRTSGNEQFF. CDR3 sequence (DNA): TGCGCCAGCAGCCAAGAGTTCAGGACTAGTGGCAATGAGCAGTTCTTC.

The chain is built from TRBV11-1 and TRBJ2-3; D gene ambiguous. The CDR3 is 13 residues long. V was cut by 5 bases and J by 0 bases, with 6 bases left in between. Germline-derived CDR1 and CDR2 are SGHAT and FQDESV (reference sequence). Here the CDR3 reads CASSLISTDTQYF. As DNA, the CDR3 is TGTGCCAGCAGCCTCATTAGCACAGATACGCAGTATTTT.

The chain links TRBV19 to TRBJ1-1, with D unresolved. The germline CDR1 and CDR2 sequences are LNHDA and SQIVND (reference sequence). The CDR3 length is 15 residues. Trimming shortened V by 2 bases and J by 4 bases, and 14 bases separated the two germline ends. The CDR3 DNA reads TGTGCCAGTAGTATACAAGGCAGGATCGCCACTGAAGCTTTCTTT. This codes for CASSIQGRIATEAFF.

V and J are TRBV5-1 and TRBJ2-7; D is undetermined. V lost 6 bases, J lost 1 base, and 14 bases lay in between. The CDR3 loop spans 14 amino acids. The V gene's germline CDR1 is SGHRS and CDR2 YFSETQ. The CDR3 spells CASTQDAASYEQYF. Written as DNA, the CDR3 is TGCGCCAGCACCCAGGACGCCGCTTCCTACGAGCAGTACTTC.

V and J are TRBV18 and TRBJ2-7; D is ambiguous. V lost 4 bases, J lost 2 bases, and 6 bases lay in between. The CDR3 sequence is 12 residues long. CDR1 and CDR2 from the germline V gene are KGHSH and LQKENI. The CDR3 protein is CASSQNTYEQYF. In DNA form, the CDR3 reads TGTGCCAGCTCACAAAACACCTACGAGCAGTACTTC.

This chain connects TRBV11-2 to TRBJ2-3, with D possibly TRBD1 on 6 matching bases. Looked up from germline, CDR1 is SGHAT and CDR2 is FQNNGV. The CDR3 runs 13 residues. Trimming took off 3 bases at V and 6 bases at J, with 10 bases between the two ends. The CDR3 region has the DNA TGTGCCAGCAGCTTGGGGGCTGCGGATACGCAGTATTTT. As protein: CASSLGAADTQYF.

The gene calls are TRBV5-6 and TRBJ1-2, with D hard to call. The CDR3 is 14 amino acids. Germline V gene data show CDR1 as SGHDT and CDR2 as YYEEEE. V was trimmed by 2 bases and J by 0 bases, leaving 8 bases between them. In DNA, the CDR3 is TGTGCCAGCAGCTTTTTAGGTTCTAACTATGGCTACACCTTC. As protein: CASSFLGSNYGYTF.

The CDR3, as DNA: TGTGCCAGCAGCTCCGACGGGAGGAGTGCGAGCGAGCAGTACTTC. It codes for CASSSDGRSASEQYF. The genes are TRBV5-4 and TRBJ2-7, with TRBD2 matching 7 bases. The CDR3 sequence is 15 residues long. J gave up 6 bases and V 3 bases, and 12 bases lay outside the gene matches. Germline V gene data show CDR1 as SGHNT and CDR2 as YYREEE (reference sequence).

V is TRBV5-1 and J is TRBJ2-7; 7 positions agree with TRBD1. CDR1 is SGHRS and CDR2 is YFSETQ in the germline V gene. The CDR3 has 15 residues. Germline trimming cut 4 bases from V and 4 bases from J; bases unmatched to any gene: 11. Here the CDR3 DNA reads TGCGCCAGCAGCATTGACAGGGATATGTGGTACGAGCAGTACTTC. This codes for CASSIDRDMWYEQYF.

The rearrangement links TRBV19 to TRBJ1-1; 8 nucleotides match TRBD1. J gave up 4 bases and V 3 bases, and 1 base lay outside the gene matches. The germline V gene has CDR1 LNHDA and CDR2 SQIVND (reference sequence). The CDR3 length is 13 residues. CDR3 in DNA: TGTGCCAGTAGTATCAGGGGGCCCACTGAAGCTTTCTTT. Protein: CASSIRGPTEAFF.

V and J are TRBV30 and TRBJ2-3; a weak D match, TRBD2 (5 bases). Per the germline V gene, CDR1 is GTSNPN and CDR2 is SVGIG (reference sequence). V lost 2 bases and J 6 bases, leaving 6 bases between the germline ends. This CDR3 has 11 residues. This CDR3 reads CAWSSGDTQYF. The CDR3 DNA is TGTGCCTGGAGTTCGGGGGATACGCAGTATTTT.

The chain combines TRBV28 with TRBJ1-2; perhaps TRBD1 as D (6 bases). Germline values: CDR1 MDHEN, CDR2 SYDVKM. CDR3 length: 15 amino acids. V was cut by 5 bases and J by 4 bases, with 17 bases left in between. DNA of the CDR3: TGTGCCAGCAGTGCACCGGGACAAGGTTCCTATGGCTACACCTTC. Protein sequence: CASSAPGQGSYGYTF.

The chain joins TRBV30 to TRBJ1-2, with D unresolved. V lost 0 bases to trimming and J lost 10 bases, with 9 bases between them. The CDR3 is 11 amino acids. Germline CDR1 reads GTSNPN; CDR2 reads SVGIG (reference sequence). CDR3 protein: CAWSVGSPYTF. For the CDR3, the DNA is TGTGCCTGGAGTGTAGGGTCCCCCTACACCTTC.

This rearrangement joins TRBV27 to TRBJ2-7; 11 bases align to TRBD2. V lost 4 bases, J lost 3 bases, and 2 bases stayed unmatched. Germline loops: CDR1 MNHEY, CDR2 SMNVEV (reference sequence). This CDR3 has 14 residues. The CDR3 loop is CASSSGLAVYEQYF. CDR3 nucleotide sequence: TGTGCCAGCAGTTCGGGACTAGCGGTCTACGAGCAGTACTTC.

The V and J genes are TRBV6-1 and TRBJ2-1, with 10 bases that match TRBD1. V shed 10 bases, J shed 6 bases, and the junction held 9 bases outside the gene matches. The CDR3 is 14 amino acids. Per the germline V gene, CDR1 is MNHNS and CDR2 is SASEGT. CDR3 nucleotide sequence: TGTGCCACCATAGACAGGGGGCCCATCAATGAGCAGTTCTTC. Its protein is CATIDRGPINEQFF.

The chain couples TRBV7-2 to TRBJ2-5; 11 bases match TRBD2. This CDR3 contains 15 residues. V lost 5 bases and J lost 5; bases outside the gene matches: 7. Looked up from germline, CDR1 is SGHTA and CDR2 is FQGNSA. CDR3 DNA sequence: TGTGCCAGCAGCGCCTCCGGGACTAGCGGCGAGACCCAGTACTTC. Translated: CASSASGTSGETQYF.

V is TRBV7-2 and J is TRBJ2-7, with 10 bases aligning to TRBD1. Looked up from germline, CDR1 is SGHTA and CDR2 is FQGNSA. The CDR3 loop spans 15 amino acids. J was trimmed by 0 bases and V by 1 base; bases with no gene match: 0. In DNA form, the CDR3 reads TGTGCCAGCAGCTTAGGGGACAGGGGCTCCTACGAGCAGTACTTC. It is translated as CASSLGDRGSYEQYF.

V usage is TRBV10-3 and J usage is TRBJ2-7; the D gene is possibly TRBD1 (6 bases). This CDR3 contains 15 residues. Germline lookup yields CDR1 ENHRY and CDR2 SYGVKD. The V gene lost 4 bases and the J gene lost 3 bases, with 16 bases spanning the gap. CDR3: CAISATLQGSYEQYF. CDR3 nucleotide sequence: TGTGCCATCAGTGCTACTCTACAGGGTAGCTACGAGCAGTACTTC.